This entry is about one T cell receptor beta chain. This CDR3 comprises 15 residues. In germline, CDR1 is SGHVS, CDR2 FQNEAQ. V lost 3 bases and J 2 bases, leaving 14 bases between the germline ends. These data come from a study of T cell clones after liver transplantation. Study background: A pre-transplant mixed lymphocyte reaction with TCRbeta sequencing defined graft-donor-reactive clones followed in post-transplant blood. Pre-transplant mixed lymphocyte reactions yielded third-party-reactive TCRbeta sequences as comparators for graft-donor-reactive sequences.

Here immunoSEQ multiplex PCR was the method, and the copy in TCRdb shows in-frame clones only, minus some. The table shows tens of thousands of clones, with 80% to 85% occurring only once. This receptor was obtained from a human patient who received a liver transplant. A subset of T cells may come from the graft donor. The chain links TRBV7-8 to TRBJ2-7; D gene unclear. This material consisted of CD4+ T cells from blood, taken around 42 months after liver transplant. In DNA, the CDR3 is TGTGCCAGCAGCTTTCGATTTCCGGGCGCCTACGAGCAGTACTTC. It encodes CASSFRFPGAYEQYF.